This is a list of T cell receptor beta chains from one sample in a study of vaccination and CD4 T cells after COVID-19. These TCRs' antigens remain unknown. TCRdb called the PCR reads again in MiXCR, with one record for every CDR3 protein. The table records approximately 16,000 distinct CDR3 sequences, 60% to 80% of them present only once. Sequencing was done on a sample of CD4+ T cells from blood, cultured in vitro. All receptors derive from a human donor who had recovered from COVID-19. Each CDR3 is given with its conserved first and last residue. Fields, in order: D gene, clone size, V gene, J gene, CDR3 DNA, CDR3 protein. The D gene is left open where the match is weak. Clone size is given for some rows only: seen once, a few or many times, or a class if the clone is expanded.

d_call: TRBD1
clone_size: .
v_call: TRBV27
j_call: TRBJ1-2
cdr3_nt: TGTGCCAGCAGCCCACAGGGGGACTATGGCTACACCTTC
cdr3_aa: CASSPQGDYGYTF

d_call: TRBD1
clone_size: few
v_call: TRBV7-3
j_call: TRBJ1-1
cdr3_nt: TGTGCCAGCAGCGCGACAGGGGGGACTGAAGCTTTCTTT
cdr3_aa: CASSATGGTEAFF

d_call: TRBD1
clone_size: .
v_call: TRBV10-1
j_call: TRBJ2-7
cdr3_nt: TGCGCCAGCATTTTATCCGGGACAGGGAGTTACGAGCAGTACTTC
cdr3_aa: CASILSGTGSYEQYF

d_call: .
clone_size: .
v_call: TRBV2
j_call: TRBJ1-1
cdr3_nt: TGTGCCAGCAAAACGTCGAACACTGAAGCTTTCTTT
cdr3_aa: CASKTSNTEAFF

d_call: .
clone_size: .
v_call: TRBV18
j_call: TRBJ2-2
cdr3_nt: TGCGCCGCGGGGTCGGCCGGGGAGCTGTTTTTT
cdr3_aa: CAAGSAGELFF

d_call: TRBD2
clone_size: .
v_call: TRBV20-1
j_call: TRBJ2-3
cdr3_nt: TGCAGTGCTAGAGATAGCGCTAGCGGGGGCTCAGATACGCAGTATTTT
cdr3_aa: CSARDSASGGSDTQYF

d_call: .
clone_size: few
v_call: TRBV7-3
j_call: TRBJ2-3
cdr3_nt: TGTGCCAGCAGCTTAAACAGAGTCACAGATACGCAGTATTTT
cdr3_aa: CASSLNRVTDTQYF

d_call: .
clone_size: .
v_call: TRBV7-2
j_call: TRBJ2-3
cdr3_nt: TGTGCCAGCAGCTTAGCGCCGGGGGCAGATACGCAGTATTTT
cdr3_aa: CASSLAPGADTQYF

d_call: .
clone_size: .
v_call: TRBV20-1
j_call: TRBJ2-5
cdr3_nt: TGCAGTGCTCTTTCGGGCAGGGCCATCCAAGAGACCCAGTACTTC
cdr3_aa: CSALSGRAIQETQYF

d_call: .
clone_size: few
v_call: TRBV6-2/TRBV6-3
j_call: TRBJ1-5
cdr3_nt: TGTGCCAGCAGTTACTCGGGTCAGCCCCAGCATTTT
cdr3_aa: CASSYSGQPQHF

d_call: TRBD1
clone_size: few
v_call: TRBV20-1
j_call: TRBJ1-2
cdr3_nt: TGCAGTGCTAAACAGGGGGTTAACTATGGCTACACCTTC
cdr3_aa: CSAKQGVNYGYTF

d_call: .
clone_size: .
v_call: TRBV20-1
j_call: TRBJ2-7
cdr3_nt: TGCAGTGCTCCCTTCCCAGGATTGAATGGGCAGTACTTC
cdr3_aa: CSAPFPGLNGQYF

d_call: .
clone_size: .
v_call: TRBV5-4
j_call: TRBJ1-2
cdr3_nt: TGTGCCAGCAGCCCCCCCGGAGGCGATTATGGCTACACCTTC
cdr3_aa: CASSPPGGDYGYTF

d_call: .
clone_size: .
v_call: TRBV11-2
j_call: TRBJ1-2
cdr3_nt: TGTGCCAGCAGCCCTGGAGGTTCGCGGGGCTACACCTTC
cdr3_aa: CASSPGGSRGYTF

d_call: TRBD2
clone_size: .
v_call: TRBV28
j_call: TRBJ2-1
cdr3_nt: TGTGCCAGCAATACTCTAGCGGGAGGGACTACCAATGAGCAGTTCTTC
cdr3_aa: CASNTLAGGTTNEQFF

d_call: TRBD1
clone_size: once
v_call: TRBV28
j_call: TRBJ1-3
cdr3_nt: TGTGCCAGCAGTTTACCCGGGACAGTTGGAAACACCATATATTTT
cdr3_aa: CASSLPGTVGNTIYF

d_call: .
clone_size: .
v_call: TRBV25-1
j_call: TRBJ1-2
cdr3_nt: TGTGCCAGCAGTGAAGGAAGGGGCTACACCTTC
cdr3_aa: CASSEGRGYTF

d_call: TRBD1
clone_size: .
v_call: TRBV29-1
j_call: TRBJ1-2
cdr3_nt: TGCAGCGTTGTGGGGGGGACAGGAGCACCCTATGGCTACACCTTC
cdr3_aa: CSVVGGTGAPYGYTF

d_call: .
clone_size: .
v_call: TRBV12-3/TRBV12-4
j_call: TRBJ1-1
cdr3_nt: TGTGCCAGCAGTTTGGGGCTTATGAACACTGAAGCTTTCTTT
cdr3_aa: CASSLGLMNTEAFF

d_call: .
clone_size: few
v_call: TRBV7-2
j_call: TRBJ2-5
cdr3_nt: TGTGCCAGCAGCTCGCTAGGGGAGACCCAGTACTTC
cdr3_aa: CASSSLGETQYF

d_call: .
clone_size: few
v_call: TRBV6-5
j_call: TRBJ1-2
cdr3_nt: TGTGCCAGCATTACTACAGGTCTCACTAACTATGGCTACACCTTC
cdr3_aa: CASITTGLTNYGYTF

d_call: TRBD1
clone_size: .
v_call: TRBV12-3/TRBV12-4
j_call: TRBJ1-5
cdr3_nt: TGTGCCAGCAGGGGACAGGGGGCCGATCAGCCCCAGCATTTT
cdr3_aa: CASRGQGADQPQHF

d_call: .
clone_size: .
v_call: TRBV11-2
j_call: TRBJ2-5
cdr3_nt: TGTGCCAGCAGCTTAGATGGTTCGAGGGAGACCCAGTACTTC
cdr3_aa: CASSLDGSRETQYF

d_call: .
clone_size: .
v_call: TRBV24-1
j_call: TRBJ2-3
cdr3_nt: TGTGCCACCAGTGACTGGGTCGCAGATACGCAGTATTTT
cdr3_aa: CATSDWVADTQYF

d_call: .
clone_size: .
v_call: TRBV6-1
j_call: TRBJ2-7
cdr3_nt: TGTGCCAGCAGCGACAAGGGGATGGGCGAGCAGTACTTC
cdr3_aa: CASSDKGMGEQYF

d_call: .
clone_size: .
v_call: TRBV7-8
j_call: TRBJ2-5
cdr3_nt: TGTGCCAGCAGCTTAGAGGGACCGGGGGAGGAGACCCAGTACTTC
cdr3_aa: CASSLEGPGEETQYF

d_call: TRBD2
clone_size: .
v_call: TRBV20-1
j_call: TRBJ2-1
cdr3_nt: TGCAGTGCTAGAGAGCGGGGGGTCTACAATGAGCAGTTCTTC
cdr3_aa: CSARERGVYNEQFF

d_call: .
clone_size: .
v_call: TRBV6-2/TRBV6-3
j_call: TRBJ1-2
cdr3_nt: TGTGCCAGCACCTACAGGGAGTCCGTTGGCTACACCTTC
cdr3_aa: CASTYRESVGYTF

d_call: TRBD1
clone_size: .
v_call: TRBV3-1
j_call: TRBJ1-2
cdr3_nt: TGTGCCAGCAGCCCCACAGGGGGCGGCTATGGCTACACCTTC
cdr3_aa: CASSPTGGGYGYTF

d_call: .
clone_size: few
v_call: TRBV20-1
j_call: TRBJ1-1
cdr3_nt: TGCAGTGCTTCGGACAACAGGGTGGGCACTGAAGCTTTCTTT
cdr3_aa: CSASDNRVGTEAFF

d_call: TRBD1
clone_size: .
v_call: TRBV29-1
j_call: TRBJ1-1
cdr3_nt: TGCAGCATGAGTAGGACAGGGGGGACTGAAGCTTTCTTT
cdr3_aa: CSMSRTGGTEAFF

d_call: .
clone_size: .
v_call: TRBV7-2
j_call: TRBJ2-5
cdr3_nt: TGTGCCAGCAGCTCAACGGGGGGCGTAGAGACCCAGTACTTC
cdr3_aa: CASSSTGGVETQYF

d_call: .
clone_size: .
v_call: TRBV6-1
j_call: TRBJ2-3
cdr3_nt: TGTGCCAGCACGGGAGGACAGGCTAGCACAGATACGCAGTATTTT
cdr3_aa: CASTGGQASTDTQYF

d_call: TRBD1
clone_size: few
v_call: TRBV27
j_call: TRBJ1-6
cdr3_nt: TGTGCCAGCGCCCCCCGACAGGGGGCAGAATCACCCCTCCACTTT
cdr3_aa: CASAPRQGAESPLHF

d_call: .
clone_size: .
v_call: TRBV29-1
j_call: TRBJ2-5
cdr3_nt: TGCAGCGTTGCGGCAACTAGAGGGCGGGAGACCCAGTACTTC
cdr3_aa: CSVAATRGRETQYF

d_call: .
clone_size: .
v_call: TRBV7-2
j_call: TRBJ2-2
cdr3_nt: TGTGCCAGCAGCTCGGGTCTTGGTTTATACACCGGGGAGCTGTTTTTT
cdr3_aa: CASSSGLGLYTGELFF

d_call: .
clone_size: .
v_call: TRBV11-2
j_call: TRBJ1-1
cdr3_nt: TGTGCCAGCAGCTTCTCGCCTGGAGGCGCTGAAGCTTTCTTT
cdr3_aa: CASSFSPGGAEAFF

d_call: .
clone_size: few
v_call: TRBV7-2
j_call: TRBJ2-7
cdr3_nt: TGTGCCAGCAGCTTAAGCCTCAGGTACGAGCAGTACTTC
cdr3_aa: CASSLSLRYEQYF

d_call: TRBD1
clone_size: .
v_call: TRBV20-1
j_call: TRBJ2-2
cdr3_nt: TGCAGTGCTAGAGCCGGGCGGGGACAGGCCTGGACCGGGGAGCTGTTTTTT
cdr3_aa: CSARAGRGQAWTGELFF

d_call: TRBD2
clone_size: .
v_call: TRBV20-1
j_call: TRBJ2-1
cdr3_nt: TGCAGTGGGCGGGAGAGCTCCTACAATGAGCAGTTCTTC
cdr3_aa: CSGRESSYNEQFF

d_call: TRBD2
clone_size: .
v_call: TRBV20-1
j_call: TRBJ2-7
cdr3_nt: TGCAGTGCTAGCCCCACGGGGGGGCGCGAGCAGTACTTC
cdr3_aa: CSASPTGGREQYF

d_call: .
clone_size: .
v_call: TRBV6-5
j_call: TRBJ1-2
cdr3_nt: TGTGCCAGCAGTTACTCAGATGGGGGTAACTATGGCTACACCTTC
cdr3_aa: CASSYSDGGNYGYTF

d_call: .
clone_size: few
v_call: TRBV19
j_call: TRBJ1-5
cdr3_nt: TGTGCCAGTAGTATAGACAGGTCGGGCCAGCCCCAGCATTTT
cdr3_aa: CASSIDRSGQPQHF

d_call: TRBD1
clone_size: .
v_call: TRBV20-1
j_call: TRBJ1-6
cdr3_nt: TGCAGTGCTCCCCCGGGACAGGGGAAATCACCCCTCCACTTT
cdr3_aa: CSAPPGQGKSPLHF

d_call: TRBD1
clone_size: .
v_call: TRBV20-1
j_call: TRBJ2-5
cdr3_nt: TGCAGTGCTAGACCGGGACAGGTGGAGACCCAGTACTTC
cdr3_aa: CSARPGQVETQYF

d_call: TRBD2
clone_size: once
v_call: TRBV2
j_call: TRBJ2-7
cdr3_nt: TGTGCCAGCCGACTAGCGGGAGGCGAGCAGTACTTC
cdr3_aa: CASRLAGGEQYF

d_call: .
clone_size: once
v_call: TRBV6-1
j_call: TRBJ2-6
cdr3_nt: TGTGCCAGCCACCTGAAGGGGAGGACTGGGGCCAACGTCCTGACTTTC
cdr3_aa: CASHLKGRTGANVLTF

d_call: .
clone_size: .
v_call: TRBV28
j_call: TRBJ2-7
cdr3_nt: TGTGCCAGCAGATCCGGGACGACGCACTACGAGCAGTACTTC
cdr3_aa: CASRSGTTHYEQYF

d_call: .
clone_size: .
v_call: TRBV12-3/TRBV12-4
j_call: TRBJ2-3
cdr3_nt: TGTGCCAGCAGTTTGTCGGGGGGCACAGATACGCAGTATTTT
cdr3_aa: CASSLSGGTDTQYF